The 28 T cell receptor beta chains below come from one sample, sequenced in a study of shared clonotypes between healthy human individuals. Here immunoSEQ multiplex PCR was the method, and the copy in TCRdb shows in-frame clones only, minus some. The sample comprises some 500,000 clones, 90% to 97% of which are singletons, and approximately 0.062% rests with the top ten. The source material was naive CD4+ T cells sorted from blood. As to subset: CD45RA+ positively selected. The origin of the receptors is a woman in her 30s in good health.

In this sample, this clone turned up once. The CDR3 loop reads CASSLQPGQGFYGYTF. The DNA for the CDR3 is TGTGCCAGCAGTCTCCAACCGGGACAGGGGTTCTATGGCTACACCTTC. The chain recombines TRBV28 with TRBJ1-2; 10 nucleotides line up with TRBD1. This CDR3 contains 16 residues. From germline, CDR1 is MDHEN and CDR2 SYDVKM. Losses at the gene ends were 5 bases for V and 4 bases for J; bases not matched to a gene: 10.

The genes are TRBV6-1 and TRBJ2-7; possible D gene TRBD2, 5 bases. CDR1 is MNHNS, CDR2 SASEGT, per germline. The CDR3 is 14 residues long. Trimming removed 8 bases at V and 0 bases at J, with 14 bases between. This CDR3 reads CASVRRSHSYEQYF. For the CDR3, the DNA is TGTGCCAGCGTCAGGAGGTCCCACTCCTACGAGCAGTACTTC.

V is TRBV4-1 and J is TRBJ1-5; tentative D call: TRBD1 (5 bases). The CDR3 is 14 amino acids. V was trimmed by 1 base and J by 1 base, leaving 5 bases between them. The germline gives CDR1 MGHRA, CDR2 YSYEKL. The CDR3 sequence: CASSQAGSNQPQHF. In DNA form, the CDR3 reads TGCGCCAGCAGCCAAGCAGGGAGCAATCAGCCCCAGCATTTT.

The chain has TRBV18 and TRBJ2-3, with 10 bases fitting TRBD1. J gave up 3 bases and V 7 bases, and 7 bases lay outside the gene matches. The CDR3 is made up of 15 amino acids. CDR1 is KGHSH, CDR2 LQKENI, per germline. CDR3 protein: CASFPGQGGTDTQYF. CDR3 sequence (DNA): TGTGCCAGCTTCCCCGGACAGGGGGGGACAGATACGCAGTATTTT.

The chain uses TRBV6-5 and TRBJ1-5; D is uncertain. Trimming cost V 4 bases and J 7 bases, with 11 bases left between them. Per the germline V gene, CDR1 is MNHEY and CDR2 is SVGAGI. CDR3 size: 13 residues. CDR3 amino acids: CASSSRVQQPQHF. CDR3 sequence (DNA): TGTGCCAGCAGTTCGCGGGTACAACAGCCCCAGCATTTT.

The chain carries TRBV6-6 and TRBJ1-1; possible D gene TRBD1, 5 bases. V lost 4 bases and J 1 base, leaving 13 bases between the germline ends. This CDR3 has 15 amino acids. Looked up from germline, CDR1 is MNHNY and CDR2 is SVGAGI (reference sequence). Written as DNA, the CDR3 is TGTGCCAGCAGTTTAGTCCCACAGGAGAACACTGAAGCTTTCTTT. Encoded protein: CASSLVPQENTEAFF.

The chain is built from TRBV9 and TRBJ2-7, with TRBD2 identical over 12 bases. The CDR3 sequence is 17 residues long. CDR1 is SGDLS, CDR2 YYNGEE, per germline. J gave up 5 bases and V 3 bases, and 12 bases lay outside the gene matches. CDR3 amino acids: CASSADLGTSGLHEQYF. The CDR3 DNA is TGTGCCAGCAGCGCGGACCTCGGGACTAGCGGGCTCCACGAGCAGTACTTC.

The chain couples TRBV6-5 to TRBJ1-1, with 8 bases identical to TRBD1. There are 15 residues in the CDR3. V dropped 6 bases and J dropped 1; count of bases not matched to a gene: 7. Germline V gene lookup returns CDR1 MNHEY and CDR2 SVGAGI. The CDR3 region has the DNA TGTGCCAGCAGGACGTTGGACAGGGAGAACACTGAAGCTTTCTTT. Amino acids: CASRTLDRENTEAFF.

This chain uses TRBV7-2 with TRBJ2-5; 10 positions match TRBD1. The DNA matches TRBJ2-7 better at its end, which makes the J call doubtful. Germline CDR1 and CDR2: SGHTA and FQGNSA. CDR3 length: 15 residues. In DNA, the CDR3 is TGTGCCAGCAGCGCCGGGACAGGGGCGTCCTACGAGCAGTACTTC. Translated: CASSAGTGASYEQYF.

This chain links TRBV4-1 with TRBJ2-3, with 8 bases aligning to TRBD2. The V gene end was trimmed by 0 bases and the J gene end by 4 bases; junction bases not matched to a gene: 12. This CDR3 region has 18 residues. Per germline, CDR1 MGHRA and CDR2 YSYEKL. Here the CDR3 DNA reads TGCGCCAGCAGCCAAGATTCTCTCGGGAGGGCCGTCGCAGATACGCAGTATTTT. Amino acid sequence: CASSQDSLGRAVADTQYF.

The CDR3 loop is CASSQRRGTGPYEQYF. CDR3 bases: TGCGCCAGCAGCCAGAGGAGGGGGACAGGCCCCTACGAGCAGTACTTC. The J gene is TRBJ2-7, the V gene TRBV5-1; 8 bases line up with TRBD1. This CDR3 has 16 residues. CDR1 is SGHRS, CDR2 YFSETQ, per germline. Trimming took 4 bases from V and 2 from J; bases not matched to a gene: 11.

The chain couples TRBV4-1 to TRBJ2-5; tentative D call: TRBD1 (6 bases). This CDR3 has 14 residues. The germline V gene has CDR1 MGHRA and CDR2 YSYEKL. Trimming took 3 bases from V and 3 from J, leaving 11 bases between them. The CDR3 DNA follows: TGCGCCAGCAGCCACCCGGGACAAGAAGAGACCCAGTACTTC. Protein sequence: CASSHPGQEETQYF.

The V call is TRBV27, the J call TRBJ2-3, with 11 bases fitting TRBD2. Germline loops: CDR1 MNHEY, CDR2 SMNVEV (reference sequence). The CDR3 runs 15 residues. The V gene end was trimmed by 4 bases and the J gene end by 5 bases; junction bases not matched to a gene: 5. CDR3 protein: CASSSGLAGEDTQYF. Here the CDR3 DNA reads TGTGCCAGCAGTTCAGGACTAGCGGGTGAAGATACGCAGTATTTT.

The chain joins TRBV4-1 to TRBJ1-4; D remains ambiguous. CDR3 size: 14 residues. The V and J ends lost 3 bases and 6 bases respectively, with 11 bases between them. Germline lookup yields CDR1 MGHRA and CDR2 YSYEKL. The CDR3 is CASSHTIPYEKLFF. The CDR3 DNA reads TGCGCCAGCAGCCACACAATTCCGTATGAAAAACTGTTTTTT.

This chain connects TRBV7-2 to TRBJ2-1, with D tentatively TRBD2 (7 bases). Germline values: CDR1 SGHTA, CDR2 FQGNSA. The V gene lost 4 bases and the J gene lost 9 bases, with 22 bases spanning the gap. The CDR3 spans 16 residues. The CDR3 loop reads CASSSLKGGGYCEQFF. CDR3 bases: TGTGCCAGCAGCTCCCTGAAGGGGGGGGGTTATTGTGAGCAGTTCTTC.

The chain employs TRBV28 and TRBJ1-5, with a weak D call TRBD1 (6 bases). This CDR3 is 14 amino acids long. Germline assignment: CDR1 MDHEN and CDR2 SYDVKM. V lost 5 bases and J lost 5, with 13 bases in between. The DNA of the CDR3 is TGTGCCAGCAGTCCGCAGGGGTCCCATCAGCCCCAGCATTTT. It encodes CASSPQGSHQPQHF.

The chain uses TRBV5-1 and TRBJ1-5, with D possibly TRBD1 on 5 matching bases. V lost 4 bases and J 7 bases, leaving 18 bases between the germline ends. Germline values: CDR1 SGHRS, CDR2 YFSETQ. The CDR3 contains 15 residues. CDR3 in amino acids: CASSPGAGGDQPQHF. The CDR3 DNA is TGCGCCAGCAGCCCCGGGGCAGGTGGGGACCAGCCCCAGCATTTT.

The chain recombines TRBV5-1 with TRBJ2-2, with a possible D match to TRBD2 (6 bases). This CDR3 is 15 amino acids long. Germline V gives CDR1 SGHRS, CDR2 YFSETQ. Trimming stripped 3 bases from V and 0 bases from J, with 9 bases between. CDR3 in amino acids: CASSSGTPNTGELFF. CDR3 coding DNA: TGCGCCAGCAGCTCCGGGACTCCGAACACCGGGGAGCTGTTTTTT. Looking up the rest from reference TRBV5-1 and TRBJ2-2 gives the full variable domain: KAGVTQTPRYLIKTRGQQVTLSCSPISGHRSVSWYQQTPGQGLQFLFEYFSETQRNKGNFPGRFSGRQFSNSRSEMNVSTLELGDSALYLCASSSGTPNTGELFFGEGSRLTVL.

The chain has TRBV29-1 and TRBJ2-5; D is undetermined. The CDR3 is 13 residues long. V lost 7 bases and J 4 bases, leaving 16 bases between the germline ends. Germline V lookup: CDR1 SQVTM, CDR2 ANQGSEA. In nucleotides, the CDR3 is TGCAGCGGTTTGGACGGCTCTGGAGAGACCCAGTACTTC. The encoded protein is CSGLDGSGETQYF.

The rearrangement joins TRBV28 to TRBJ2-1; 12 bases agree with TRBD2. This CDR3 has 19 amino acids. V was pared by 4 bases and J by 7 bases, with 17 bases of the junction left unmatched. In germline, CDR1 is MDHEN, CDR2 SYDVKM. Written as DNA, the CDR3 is TGTGCCAGCAGTTCGGCTAGCGGGAGGGCCTTGGTTTCCTCTAATGAGCAGTTCTTC. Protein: CASSSASGRALVSSNEQFF.

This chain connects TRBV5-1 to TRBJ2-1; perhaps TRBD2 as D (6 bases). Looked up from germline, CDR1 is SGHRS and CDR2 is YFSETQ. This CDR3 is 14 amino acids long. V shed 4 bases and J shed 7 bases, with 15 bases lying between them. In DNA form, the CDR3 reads TGCGCCAGCAGCCCCAACGGGGGTAGGAATGAGCAGTTCTTC. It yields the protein CASSPNGGRNEQFF.

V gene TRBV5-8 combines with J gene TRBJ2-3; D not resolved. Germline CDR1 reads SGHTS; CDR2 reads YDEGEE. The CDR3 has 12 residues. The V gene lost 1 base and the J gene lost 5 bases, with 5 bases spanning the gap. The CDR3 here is CASSLTRDTQYF. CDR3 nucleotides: TGTGCCAGCAGCTTGACACGAGATACGCAGTATTTT.

In DNA, the CDR3 is TGTGCCGTCAAGGGCCAACTCGGGCTAGCGGTTTCTTACGAGCAGTACTTC. It is translated as CAVKGQLGLAVSYEQYF. The chain combines TRBV28 with TRBJ2-7; 7 positions agree with TRBD2. Germline CDR1 is MDHEN and CDR2 is SYDVKM. V lost 11 bases to trimming and J lost 4 bases; unmatched junction nucleotides: 23. The CDR3 extends over 17 amino acids.

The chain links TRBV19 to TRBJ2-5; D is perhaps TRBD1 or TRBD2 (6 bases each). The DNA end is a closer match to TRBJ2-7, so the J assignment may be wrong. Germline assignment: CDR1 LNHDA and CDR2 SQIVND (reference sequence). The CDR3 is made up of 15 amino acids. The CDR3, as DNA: TGTGCCAGTTCCCGACGGGGGCGGGGCCAAAACGAGCAGTACTTC. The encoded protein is CASSRRGRGQNEQYF.

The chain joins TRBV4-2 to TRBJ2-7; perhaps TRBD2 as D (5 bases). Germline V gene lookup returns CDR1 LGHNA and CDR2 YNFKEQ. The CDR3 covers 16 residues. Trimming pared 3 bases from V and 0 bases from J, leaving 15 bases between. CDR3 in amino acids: CASSHQRDALSYEQYF. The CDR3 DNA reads TGTGCCAGCAGCCACCAGAGGGATGCCCTCTCCTACGAGCAGTACTTC.

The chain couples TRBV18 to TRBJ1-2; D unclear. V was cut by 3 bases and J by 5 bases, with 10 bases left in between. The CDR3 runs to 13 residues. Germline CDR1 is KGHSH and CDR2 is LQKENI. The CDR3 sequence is CASSPDGRYGYTF. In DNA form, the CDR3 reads TGTGCCAGCTCACCGGACGGGAGATATGGCTACACCTTC. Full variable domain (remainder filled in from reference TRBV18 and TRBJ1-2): NAGVMQNPRHLVRRRGQEARLRCSPMKGHSHVYWYRQLPEEGLKFMVYLQKENIIDESGMPKERFSAEFPKEGPSILRIQQVVRGDSAAYFCASSPDGRYGYTFGSGTRLTVV.

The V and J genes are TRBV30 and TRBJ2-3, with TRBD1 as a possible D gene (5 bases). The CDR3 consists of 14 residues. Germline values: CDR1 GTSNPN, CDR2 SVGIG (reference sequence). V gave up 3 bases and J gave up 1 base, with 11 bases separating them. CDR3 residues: CAWSPPTGTDTQYF. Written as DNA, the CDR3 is TGTGCCTGGAGCCCCCCGACAGGCACAGATACGCAGTATTTT.

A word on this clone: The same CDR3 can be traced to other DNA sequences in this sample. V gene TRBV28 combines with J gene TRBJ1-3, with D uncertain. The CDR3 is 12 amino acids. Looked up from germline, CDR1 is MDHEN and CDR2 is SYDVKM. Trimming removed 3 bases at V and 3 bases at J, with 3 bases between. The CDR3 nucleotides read TGTGCCAGCAGTTTGGTTGGAAACACCATATATTTT. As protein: CASSLVGNTIYF.